The subject of this entry is one TCR beta chain. The CDR3 length is 15 residues. V gave up 5 bases and J gave up 1 base; unmatched junction bases: 8. Germline values: CDR1 LNHDA, CDR2 SQIVND (reference sequence). The data were obtained in a study of Ad26.COV2.S vaccination and SARS-CoV-2 variants. Background on the study: The vaccine Ad26.COV2.S was put into the muscle once, or twice with 56 days between.

Using immunoSEQ multiplex PCR, the repertoire was profiled, and TCRdb retains in-frame clones only, with some absent. The sample includes roughly 380,000 clones, roughly 90% seen only once; the top ten take approximately 4%. Treatment meaning: about 20 received Ad26.COV2.S at low or high dose, single or two shots; 5 received placebo; per-sample allocation not given. Specimen acquisition occurred on day 63 following the initial vaccine or placebo injection. This chain links TRBV19 with TRBJ2-7, with 7 bases matching TRBD2. This clonotype was sampled from a person between 18 and 65 years old who received the Ad26.COV2.S COVID-19 vaccine or a placebo. Material: peripheral blood, obtained in a trial of Ad26.COV2.S vaccine versus placebo. CDR3 DNA sequence: TGTGCCAGTAGTGGGGGGGACGCCGGTTCCTACGAGCAGTACTTC. Translation: CASSGGDAGSYEQYF.